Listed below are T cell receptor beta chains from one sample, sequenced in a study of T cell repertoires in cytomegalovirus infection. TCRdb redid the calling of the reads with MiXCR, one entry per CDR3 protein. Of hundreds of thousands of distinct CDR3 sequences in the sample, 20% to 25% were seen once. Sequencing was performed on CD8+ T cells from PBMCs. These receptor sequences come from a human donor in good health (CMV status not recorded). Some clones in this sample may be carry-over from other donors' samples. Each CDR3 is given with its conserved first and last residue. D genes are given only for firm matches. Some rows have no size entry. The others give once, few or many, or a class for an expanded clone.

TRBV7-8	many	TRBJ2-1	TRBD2	CASSLVAGRLSSYNEQFF	TGTGCCAGCAGCTTAGTAGCGGGGCGACTCAGCTCCTACAATGAGCAGTTCTTC
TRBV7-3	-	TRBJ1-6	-	CASSLGGGGYNSPLHF	TGTGCCAGCAGCCTCGGCGGAGGGGGTTATAATTCACCCCTCCACTTT
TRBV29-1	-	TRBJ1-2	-	CSVEDRTPRGYTF	TGCAGCGTTGAAGATCGGACCCCCCGAGGCTACACCTTC
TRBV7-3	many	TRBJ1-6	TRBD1	CASSPNPGQYSPLHF	TGTGCCAGCAGCCCCAACCCGGGACAGTATTCACCCCTCCACTTT
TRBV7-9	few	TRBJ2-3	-	CASSIPRQGPTDTQYF	TGTGCCAGCAGCATCCCCCGCCAAGGGCCCACAGATACGCAGTATTTT
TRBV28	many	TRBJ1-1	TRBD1	CASSPDRVNTEAFF	TGTGCCAGCAGCCCGGACAGGGTTAACACTGAAGCTTTCTTT
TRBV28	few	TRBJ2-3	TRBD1	CASSFDRAEDTQYF	TGTGCCAGCAGTTTCGACAGGGCCGAAGATACGCAGTATTTT
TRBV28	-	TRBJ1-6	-	CASSLGESGSPLHF	TGTGCCAGCAGTTTGGGGGAGTCAGGATCACCCCTCCACTTT
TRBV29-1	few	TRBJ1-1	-	CSVVSGGTEAFF	TGCAGCGTTGTATCCGGGGGAACTGAAGCTTTCTTT
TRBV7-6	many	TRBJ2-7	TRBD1	CASSSPGQGVYEQYF	TGTGCCAGCAGCTCACCGGGACAGGGGGTCTACGAGCAGTACTTC
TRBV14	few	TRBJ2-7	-	CASSQWRNYEQYF	TGTGCCAGCAGCCAGTGGCGGAACTACGAGCAGTACTTC
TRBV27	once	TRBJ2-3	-	CASSGLGQELTDTQYF	TGTGCCAGCAGTGGACTGGGGCAGGAGCTCACAGATACGCAGTATTTT
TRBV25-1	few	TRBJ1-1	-	CASSEYAGDTEAFF	TGTGCCAGCAGTGAATATGCAGGGGACACTGAAGCTTTCTTT
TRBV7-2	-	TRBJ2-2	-	CASSLLGLFSRELFF	TGTGCCAGCAGCTTATTGGGCCTTTTTTCCCGGGAGCTGTTTTTT
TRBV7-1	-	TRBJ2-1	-	CASSPGEASSTFEQFF	TGTGCCAGCAGCCCTGGTGAGGCCAGTTCTACATTCGAGCAGTTCTTC
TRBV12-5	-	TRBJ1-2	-	CASGLVRNGYTF	TGTGCTAGTGGTTTGGTACGGAACGGCTACACCTTC
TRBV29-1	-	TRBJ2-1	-	CSAPGHKYNEQFF	TGCAGCGCACCGGGACATAAATACAATGAGCAGTTCTTC
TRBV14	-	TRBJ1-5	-	CASSQASGTRKSKGNQPQHF	TGTGCCAGCAGCCAAGCCTCCGGGACGAGAAAATCAAAAGGCAATCAGCCCCAGCATTTT
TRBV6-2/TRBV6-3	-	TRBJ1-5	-	CASSWVAGSNQPQHF	TGTGCCAGCAGCTGGGTGGCTGGTAGCAATCAGCCCCAGCATTTT
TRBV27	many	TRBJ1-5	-	CASSLEGNSNQPQHF	TGTGCCAGCAGTTTGGAAGGGAATAGCAATCAGCCCCAGCATTTT
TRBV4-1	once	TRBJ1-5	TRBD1	CASSLSTDRDNQPQHF	TGCGCCAGCAGCCTCTCTACGGACAGGGACAATCAGCCCCAGCATTTT
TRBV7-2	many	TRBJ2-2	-	CASDRVETGELFF	TGTGCCAGCGACCGGGTCGAGACCGGGGAGCTGTTTTTT
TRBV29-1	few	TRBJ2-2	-	CSVEMQSDTGELFF	TGCAGCGTTGAAATGCAGTCGGACACCGGGGAGCTGTTTTTT
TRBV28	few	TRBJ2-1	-	CASSGSQKSSYNEQFF	TGTGCCAGCAGTGGATCACAGAAGAGCTCCTACAATGAGCAGTTCTTC
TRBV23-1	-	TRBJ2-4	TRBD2	CASSPLAGGSGNIQYF	TGCGCCAGCAGTCCGCTAGCGGGGGGCTCCGGGAACATTCAGTACTTC
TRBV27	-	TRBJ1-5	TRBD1	CASSPGTGGAGNQPQHF	TGTGCCAGCAGTCCCGGGACAGGGGGCGCGGGCAATCAGCCCCAGCATTTT
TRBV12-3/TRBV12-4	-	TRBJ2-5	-	CASSHRAGQETQYF	TGTGCCAGCAGTCACAGGGCTGGGCAAGAGACCCAGTACTTC
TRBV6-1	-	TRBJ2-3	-	CASSAPVWGLTDTQYF	TGTGCCAGCAGTGCCCCCGTTTGGGGACTCACAGATACGCAGTATTTT
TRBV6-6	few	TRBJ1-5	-	CASSPSWTAHQPQHF	TGTGCCAGCAGCCCCTCTTGGACAGCCCATCAGCCCCAGCATTTT
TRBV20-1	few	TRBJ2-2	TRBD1	CSARGGGGQGLSGELFF	TGCAGTGCTAGAGGGGGGGGCGGACAGGGGCTGTCCGGGGAGCTGTTTTTT
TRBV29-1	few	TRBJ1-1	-	CSVEVPGDMNTEAFF	TGCAGCGTTGAAGTTCCGGGGGACATGAACACTGAAGCTTTCTTT
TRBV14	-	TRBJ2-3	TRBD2	CASSHLAGGPGTDTQYF	TGTGCCAGCAGCCACCTAGCGGGGGGACCGGGGACAGATACGCAGTATTTT
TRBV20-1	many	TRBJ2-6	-	CSARDRDAWGSGANVLTF	TGCAGTGCTAGAGATCGAGACGCCTGGGGGTCTGGGGCCAACGTCCTGACTTTC
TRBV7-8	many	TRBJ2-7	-	CASSTRPTSSYEQYF	TGTGCCAGCAGCACCCGCCCCACCAGCTCCTACGAGCAGTACTTC
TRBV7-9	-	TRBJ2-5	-	CASSPSEETQYF	TGTGCCAGCAGCCCATCGGAAGAGACCCAGTACTTC
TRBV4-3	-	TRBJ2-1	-	CASSQAVRGGLSEYNEQFF	TGCGCCAGCAGCCAAGCAGTGAGGGGGGGCCTGTCGGAGTACAATGAGCAGTTCTTC
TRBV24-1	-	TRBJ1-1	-	CATSRRVNTEAFF	TGTGCCACCAGCCGGAGGGTGAACACTGAAGCTTTCTTT
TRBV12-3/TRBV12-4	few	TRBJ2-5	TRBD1	CASSPPGQGGETQYF	TGTGCCAGCAGTCCACCGGGACAGGGGGGAGAGACCCAGTACTTC
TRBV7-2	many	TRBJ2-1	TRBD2	CASSLVGGGVYNEQFF	TGTGCCAGCAGCTTAGTCGGCGGGGGGGTTTACAATGAGCAGTTCTTC
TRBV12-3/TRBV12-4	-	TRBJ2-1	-	CASSLDVRNEQFF	TGTGCCAGCAGTTTAGATGTTAGGAATGAGCAGTTCTTC
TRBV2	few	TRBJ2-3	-	CASGAAETDTQYF	TGTGCCAGCGGGGCGGCAGAGACAGATACGCAGTATTTT
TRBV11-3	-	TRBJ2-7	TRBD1	CASSLGTGAYDEQYF	TGTGCCAGCAGTCTAGGGACAGGGGCGTACGACGAGCAGTACTTC
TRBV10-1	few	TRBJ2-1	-	CASSEGQMNNEQFF	TGCGCCAGCAGTGAAGGGCAGATGAACAATGAGCAGTTCTTC
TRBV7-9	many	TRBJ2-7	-	CASSLGPSLEQYF	TGTGCCAGCAGCTTAGGGCCAAGTCTCGAGCAGTACTTC
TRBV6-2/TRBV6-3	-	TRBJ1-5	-	CVSSYRGEDNQPQHF	TGTGTCAGCAGTTACAGAGGGGAAGACAATCAGCCCCAGCATTTT
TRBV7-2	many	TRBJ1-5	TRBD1	CASSIQGGSNQPQHF	TGTGCCAGCAGCATTCAGGGGGGAAGCAATCAGCCCCAGCATTTT
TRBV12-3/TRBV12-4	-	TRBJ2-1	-	CASSWGGQGVNEQFF	TGTGCCAGCTCTTGGGGGGGGCAGGGGGTTAATGAGCAGTTCTTC
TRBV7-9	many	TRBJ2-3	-	CASSQTTRSTDTQYF	TGTGCCAGCAGCCAGACTACCCGAAGCACAGATACGCAGTATTTT
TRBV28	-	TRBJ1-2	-	CASSLLPVGAGDYGYTF	TGTGCCAGCAGTTTACTACCCGTGGGGGCAGGGGACTATGGCTACACCTTC
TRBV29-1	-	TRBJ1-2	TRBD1	CSVPGTGFGYTF	TGCAGCGTTCCGGGGACAGGGTTTGGCTACACCTTC
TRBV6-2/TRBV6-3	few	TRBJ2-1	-	CASSPGIKGEQFF	TGTGCCAGCAGCCCGGGGATAAAGGGTGAGCAGTTCTTC
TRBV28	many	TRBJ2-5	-	CASSLIVQETQYF	TGTGCCAGCAGTTTGATAGTCCAGGAGACCCAGTACTTC
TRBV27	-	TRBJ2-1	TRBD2	CASGRLAEGGGALYNEQFF	TGTGCCAGCGGTAGACTAGCGGAGGGCGGGGGGGCCCTTTACAATGAGCAGTTCTTC